A selection of T cell receptor beta chains follows, all from one sample in a study of cytomegalovirus exposure and HLA in healthy donors. Sequencing was performed with immunoSEQ multiplex PCR; in TCRdb, only in-frame clones are kept and a portion is missing. The sample contains roughly 130,000 clones, 65% to 75% of which appear only once. The sequenced material came from PBMCs. These receptors were taken from a woman aged 50 to 60 in good health and CMV-seropositive. CDR3s include the opening cysteine and the closing phenylalanine or tryptophan. The order of the fields is clone size, J gene, CDR3 length, D gene, V gene, CDR3 protein, CDR3 DNA. A D gene is named only where the DNA matches it firmly. Expanded clones are given a class, and other clones once, few, many or no size at all.

NA | TRBJ2-7 | 15 | NA | TRBV5-6 | CASSLYRGNSYEQYF | TGTGCCAGCAGCTTGTATAGGGGGAATTCCTACGAGCAGTACTTC
NA | TRBJ2-2 | 14 | TRBD2 | TRBV4-3 | CASSQGGVVGELFF | TGCGCCAGCAGCCAGGGGGGGGTCGTCGGGGAGCTGTTTTTT
NA | TRBJ2-7 | 16 | TRBD1 | TRBV5-6 | CASSLVVDRGLYEQYF | TGTGCCAGCAGCTTGGTGGTCGACAGGGGTCTTTACGAGCAGTACTTC
NA | TRBJ2-5 | 13 | NA | TRBV7-8 | CASSLELQETQYF | TGTGCCAGCAGCTTAGAACTCCAAGAGACCCAGTACTTC
NA | TRBJ2-3 | 17 | TRBD2 | TRBV5-6 | CASSLFGGGAATDTQYF | TGTGCCAGCAGCTTGTTCGGCGGGGGGGCGGCAACAGATACGCAGTATTTT
NA | TRBJ2-1 | 13 | NA | TRBV11-2 | CASSFGSFYEQFF | TGTGCCAGCAGCTTCGGTTCGTTCTATGAGCAGTTCTTC
NA | TRBJ1-5 | 14 | NA | TRBV7-2 | CASSFLPRNQPQHF | TGTGCCAGCAGCTTTCTTCCCCGCAATCAGCCCCAGCATTTT
NA | TRBJ1-2 | 13 | TRBD1 | TRBV7-8 | CASSRQGYYGYTF | TGTGCCAGCAGTCGACAGGGGTACTATGGCTACACCTTC
NA | TRBJ1-2 | 15 | TRBD1 | TRBV14 | CASRRPGQGAYGYTF | TGTGCCAGCAGGAGACCGGGACAGGGGGCGTATGGCTACACCTTC
NA | TRBJ2-3 | 17 | TRBD2 | TRBV5-1 | CASRSGGLGKQTDTQYF | TGCGCCAGCAGGTCGGGGGGACTAGGCAAGCAGACAGATACGCAGTATTTT
NA | TRBJ1-6 | 14 | TRBD1 | TRBV10-3 | CAISPGQGSSPLHF | TGTGCCATCAGTCCAGGACAGGGTAGCTCACCCCTCCACTTT
few | TRBJ1-2 | 15 | NA | TRBV10-3 | CAISESGREENGYTF | TGTGCCATCAGTGAGTCGGGCAGGGAGGAGAATGGCTACACCTTC
NA | TRBJ2-5 | 14 | NA | TRBV7-6 | CASSLVEVAGTQYF | TGTGCCAGCAGCTTAGTTGAGGTGGCTGGGACCCAGTACTTC
NA | TRBJ2-7 | 16 | NA | TRBV5-4 | CASSRGPRGDLYEQYF | TGTGCCAGCAGCCGAGGGCCCAGGGGGGACCTCTACGAGCAGTACTTC
NA | TRBJ2-3 | 18 | TRBD2 | TRBV5-4 | CASSLEAGLPGRTDTQYF | TGTGCCAGCAGCTTGGAGGCGGGACTACCGGGTCGCACAGATACGCAGTATTTT
NA | TRBJ2-5 | 14 | NA | TRBV10-3 | CAISAETGRETQYF | TGTGCCATCAGTGCAGAGACAGGGAGGGAGACCCAGTACTTC
few | TRBJ2-3 | 13 | TRBD2 | TRBV29-1 | CSVDSPGGDTQYF | TGCAGCGTTGATAGCCCGGGAGGGGATACGCAGTATTTT
NA | TRBJ2-7 | 15 | NA | TRBV5-1 | CASSLDRESTYEQYF | TGCGCCAGCAGCTTGGACAGGGAGTCCACCTACGAGCAGTACTTC
NA | TRBJ2-7 | 14 | TRBD1 | TRBV5-4 | CASSPGTGGYEQYF | TGTGCCAGCTCCCCTGGGACAGGGGGCTACGAGCAGTACTTC
few | TRBJ2-5 | 12 | TRBD1 | TRBV2 | CASRDRGETQYF | TGTGCCAGCAGGGACAGGGGGGAGACCCAGTACTTC
NA | TRBJ2-1 | 16 | TRBD2 | TRBV5-6 | CASSLVVAGGFTEQFF | TGTGCCAGCAGCTTGGTCGTAGCGGGGGGCTTCACTGAGCAGTTCTTC
NA | TRBJ2-5 | 16 | TRBD2 | TRBV5-1 | CASSLSGLAGQETQYF | TGCGCCAGCAGCTTGAGCGGACTAGCGGGCCAAGAGACCCAGTACTTC
NA | TRBJ2-1 | 15 | TRBD2 | TRBV7-9 | CASSILAGGGNEQFF | TGTGCCAGCAGCATCCTCGCGGGAGGAGGCAATGAGCAGTTCTTC
few | TRBJ2-7 | 16 | TRBD2 | TRBV19 | CASSSSGTSGSYEQYF | TGTGCCAGTAGTTCCTCCGGGACTAGCGGATCCTACGAGCAGTACTTC
NA | TRBJ2-7 | 12 | NA | TRBV7-9 | CSSSLTTGVQYF | TGTTCCAGCAGCTTAACGACGGGGGTTCAGTACTTC
NA | TRBJ2-2 | 12 | NA | TRBV6-5 | CASRSNTGELFF | TGTGCCAGCAGATCTAACACCGGGGAGCTGTTTTTT